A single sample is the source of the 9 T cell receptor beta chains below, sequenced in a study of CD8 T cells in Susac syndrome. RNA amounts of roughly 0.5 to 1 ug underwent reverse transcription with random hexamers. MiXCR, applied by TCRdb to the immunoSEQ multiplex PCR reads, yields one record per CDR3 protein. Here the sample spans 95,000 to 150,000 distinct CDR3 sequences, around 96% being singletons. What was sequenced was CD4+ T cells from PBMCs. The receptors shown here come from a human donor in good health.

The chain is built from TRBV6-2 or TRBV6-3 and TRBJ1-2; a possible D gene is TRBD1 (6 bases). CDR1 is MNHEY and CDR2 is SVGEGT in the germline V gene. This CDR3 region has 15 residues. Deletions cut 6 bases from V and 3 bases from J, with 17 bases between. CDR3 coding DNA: TGTGCCAGCAGCTTAACAGGGAAGGGGGACTATGGCTACACCTTC. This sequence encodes CASSLTGKGDYGYTF.

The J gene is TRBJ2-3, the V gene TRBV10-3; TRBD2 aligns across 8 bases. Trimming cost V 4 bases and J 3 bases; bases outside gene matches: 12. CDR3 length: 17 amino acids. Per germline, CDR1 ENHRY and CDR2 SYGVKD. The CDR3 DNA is TGTGCCATCAGTGTGACCACTGTCGGGAGGGGAACAGATACGCAGTATTTT. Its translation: CAISVTTVGRGTDTQYF.

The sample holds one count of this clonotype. The CDR3 region has the DNA TGTGCCAGCAGCCGGCGTGGGGGGGTGGGAAACATTCAGTACTTC. Its protein is CASSRRGGVGNIQYF. The chain uses TRBV3-1 and TRBJ2-4; 7 nucleotides line up with TRBD2. The CDR3 consists of 15 residues. From germline, CDR1 is LGHDT and CDR2 YNNKEL (reference sequence). After removal of 4 bases from V and 6 bases from J, the junction contained 9 bases not matched to a gene.

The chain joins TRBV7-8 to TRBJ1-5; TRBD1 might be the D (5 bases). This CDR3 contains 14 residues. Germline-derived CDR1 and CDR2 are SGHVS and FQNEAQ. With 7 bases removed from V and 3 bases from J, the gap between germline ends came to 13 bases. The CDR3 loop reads CASKFGGSNQPQHF. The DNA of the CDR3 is TGTGCCAGCAAATTCGGGGGATCCAATCAGCCCCAGCATTTT.

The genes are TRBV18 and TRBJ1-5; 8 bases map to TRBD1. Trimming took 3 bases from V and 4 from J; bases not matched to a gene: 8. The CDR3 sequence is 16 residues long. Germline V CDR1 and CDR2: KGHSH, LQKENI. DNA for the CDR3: TGTGCCAGCTCACCCGGACAGGGAACCCTGAATCAGCCCCAGCATTTT. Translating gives CASSPGQGTLNQPQHF. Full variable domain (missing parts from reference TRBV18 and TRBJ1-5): NAGVMQNPRHLVRRRGQEARLRCSPMKGHSHVYWYRQLPEEGLKFMVYLQKENIIDESGMPKERFSAEFPKEGPSILRIQQVVRGDSAAYFCASSPGQGTLNQPQHFGDGTRLSIL.

CDR3 loop: CATSSPLVRDGSYEQYF. CDR3 DNA sequence: TGTGCCACCAGCAGTCCCCTTGTTAGGGACGGCTCCTACGAGCAGTACTTC. The rearrangement joins TRBV15 to TRBJ2-7; either TRBD1 or TRBD2 may supply D (5 bases each). The CDR3 contains 17 residues. Germline loops: CDR1 LNHNV, CDR2 YYDKDF (reference sequence). The V and J ends lost 3 bases and 0 bases respectively, with 18 bases between them.

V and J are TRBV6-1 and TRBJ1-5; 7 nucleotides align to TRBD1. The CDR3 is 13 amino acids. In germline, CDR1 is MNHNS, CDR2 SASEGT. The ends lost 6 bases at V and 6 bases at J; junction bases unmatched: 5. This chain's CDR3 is CASRTGSGQPQHF. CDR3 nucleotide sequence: TGTGCCAGCAGGACAGGGAGTGGTCAGCCCCAGCATTTT.

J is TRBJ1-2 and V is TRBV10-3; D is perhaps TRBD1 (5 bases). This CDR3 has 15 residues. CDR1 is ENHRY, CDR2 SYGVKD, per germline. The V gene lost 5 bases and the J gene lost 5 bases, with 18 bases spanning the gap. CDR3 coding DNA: TGTGCCATCAGTTCCTTCCAGGGACGGTTTTATGGCTACACCTTC. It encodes CAISSFQGRFYGYTF.

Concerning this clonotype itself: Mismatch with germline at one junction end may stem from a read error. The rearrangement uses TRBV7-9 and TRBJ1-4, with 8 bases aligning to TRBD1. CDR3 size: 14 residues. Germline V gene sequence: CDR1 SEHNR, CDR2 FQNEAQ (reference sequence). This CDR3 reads CASSQGATNKKLFF. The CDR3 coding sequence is TGTGCCAGCAGCCAGGGGGCAACTAATAAAAAACTGTTTTTT.